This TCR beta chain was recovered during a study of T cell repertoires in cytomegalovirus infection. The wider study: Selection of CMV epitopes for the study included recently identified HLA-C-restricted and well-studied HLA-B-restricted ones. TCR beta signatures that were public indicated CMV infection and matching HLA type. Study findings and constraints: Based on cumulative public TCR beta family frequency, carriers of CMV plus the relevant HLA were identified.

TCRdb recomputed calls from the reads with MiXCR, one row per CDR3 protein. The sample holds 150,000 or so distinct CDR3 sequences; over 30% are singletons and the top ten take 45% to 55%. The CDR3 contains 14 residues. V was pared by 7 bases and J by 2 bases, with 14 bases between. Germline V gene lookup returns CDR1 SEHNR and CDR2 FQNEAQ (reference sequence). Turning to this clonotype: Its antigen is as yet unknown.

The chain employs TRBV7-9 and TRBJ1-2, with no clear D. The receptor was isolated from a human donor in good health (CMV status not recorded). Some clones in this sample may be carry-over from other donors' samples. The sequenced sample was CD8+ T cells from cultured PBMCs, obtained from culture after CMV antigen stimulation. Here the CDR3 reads CASMDLLGNYGYTF. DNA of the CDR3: TGTGCCAGCATGGACCTCCTAGGAAACTATGGCTACACCTTC.